The 21 T cell receptor beta chains presented below share a single source sample, sequenced in a study of blood T cell repertoires in COVID-19. Generated by immunoSEQ multiplex PCR, the TCRdb table keeps only in-frame clones and is missing some. The sample consists of some 45,000 clones, around 85% of them appearing once. The specimen sequenced was peripheral blood. The receptor set was obtained from a human donor in a cohort sampled during active COVID-19.

The gene calls are TRBV21-1 and TRBJ1-3; the table calls TRBD1, which could not be checked here. TRBV21-1 corresponds to a pseudogene. CDR3 length: 14 amino acids. The CDR3 DNA reads as TGTGCCAGCAGACGGACAGTCGGTGGAAACACCATATATTTT. This codes for CASRRTVGGNTIYF.

The rearrangement joins TRBV3-1 (or the pseudogene TRBV3-2) to TRBJ1-1; perhaps TRBD1 as D (5 bases). The germline CDR1 and CDR2 sequences are LGHDT and YNNKEL (reference sequence). The germline V and J ends were trimmed by 4 bases and 0 bases, with 15 bases remaining between them. CDR3 length equals 16 residues. The CDR3 loop reads CASSPLGAVMNTEAFF. The DNA of the CDR3 is TGTGCCAGCAGCCCCCTTGGGGCAGTCATGAACACTGAAGCTTTCTTT.

The V gene is TRBV3-1 (or the pseudogene TRBV3-2), the J gene TRBJ2-2; weak D call: TRBD2 (6 bases). V lost 5 bases and J lost 2, with 6 bases in between. This CDR3 has 13 amino acids. The germline V gene encodes CDR1 LGHDT and CDR2 YNNKEL (reference sequence). The CDR3 sequence is CASSGTNTGELFF. CDR3 coding DNA: TGTGCCAGCAGCGGGACTAACACCGGGGAGCTGTTTTTT.

This chain links TRBV5-1 with TRBJ1-2; TRBD1 might be the D (5 bases). Trimming pared 3 bases from V and 4 bases from J, leaving 13 bases between. From germline, CDR1 is SGHRS and CDR2 YFSETQ. The CDR3 has 14 amino acids. CDR3 DNA sequence: TGCGCCAGCAGCTCGCCGGGACTGAGCTATGGCTACACCTTC. It codes for CASSSPGLSYGYTF.

J is TRBJ1-1 and V is TRBV5-4, with a possible D match to TRBD1 (6 bases). This CDR3 comprises 15 residues. Germline-derived CDR1 and CDR2 are SGHNT and YYREEE (reference sequence). The V end lost 4 bases, the J end lost 8 bases, and 21 bases lay between the germline ends. The CDR3 DNA is TGTGCCAGCAGCCGAGACCCCGGACAGCTAGAGGAAGCTTTCTTT. Its translation is CASSRDPGQLEEAFF. The full variable domain, in which reference TRBV5-4 and TRBJ1-1 provide the parts outside the CDR3, is ETGVTQSPTHLIKTRGQQVTLRCSSQSGHNTVSWYQQALGQGPQFIFQYYREEENGRGNFPPRFSGLQFPNYSSELNVNALELDDSALYLCASSRDPGQLEEAFFGQGTRLTVV.

The genes are TRBV6-1 and TRBJ2-1; D not certain. The CDR3 runs 17 residues. Germline V gives CDR1 MNHNS, CDR2 SASEGT. V lost 2 bases and J 0 bases, leaving 14 bases between the germline ends. CDR3 in amino acids: CASSETRLRSSYNEQFF. The CDR3 DNA reads TGTGCCAGCAGTGAAACCAGACTTCGGAGCTCCTACAATGAGCAGTTCTTC.

Points on this clone: One end of the junction does not line up with germline, which may come from a read error. The chain has TRBV5-3 and TRBJ1-5; 7 bases fit TRBD1. TRBV5-3 is placed among ORFs of uncertain function. There are 15 residues in the CDR3. CDR3 sequence (DNA): TGTGCCAGAAGCCGGGGACAGAACAGCAAACAGCCCCAGCATTTT. Its translation is CARSRGQNSKQPQHF.

This chain connects TRBV14 to TRBJ2-5; 8 bases map to TRBD2. Germline V lookup: CDR1 SGHDN, CDR2 FVKESK. The length of the CDR3 is 15 residues. Losses at the gene ends were 1 base for V and 5 bases for J; bases not matched to a gene: 6. The CDR3 loop reads CASSQGSGGLETQYF. CDR3 nucleotide sequence: TGTGCCAGCAGCCAAGGAAGCGGGGGTTTGGAGACCCAGTACTTC.

V gene TRBV28 combines with J gene TRBJ1-2, with TRBD1 identical over 9 bases. The length of the CDR3 is 14 residues. Germline lookup yields CDR1 MDHEN and CDR2 SYDVKM. The ends lost 3 bases at V and 4 bases at J; junction bases unmatched: 3. The CDR3 nucleotides read TGTGCCAGCAGTTTTGCGGGACAGGGCTATGGCTACACCTTC. Amino acid sequence: CASSFAGQGYGYTF.

The chain employs TRBV5-1 and TRBJ2-5, with 8 bases fitting TRBD1. Germline CDR1 is SGHRS and CDR2 is YFSETQ. V shed 4 bases and J 5 bases; nucleotides not matched to a gene: 4. The CDR3 covers 13 residues. The CDR3 here is CASSQGAGETQYF. The CDR3 DNA follows: TGCGCCAGCAGCCAGGGGGCGGGGGAGACCCAGTACTTC.

The CDR3 DNA follows: TGTGCCAGCAGTCTGACACAGGGTAATGAAAAACTGTTTTTT. Its translation is CASSLTQGNEKLFF. This chain joins TRBV6-5 and TRBJ1-4, with D possibly TRBD1 on 6 matching bases. Trimming removed 5 bases at V and 4 bases at J, with 11 bases between. Per germline, CDR1 MNHEY and CDR2 SVGAGI. The length of the CDR3 is 14 residues.

The chain links TRBV5-1 to TRBJ2-2, with a tentative D call TRBD1 (6 bases). The CDR3 length is 14 residues. The V gene lost 4 bases and the J gene lost 2 bases, with 9 bases spanning the gap. The germline gives CDR1 SGHRS, CDR2 YFSETQ. The CDR3: CASSRDTNTGELFF. The CDR3 DNA reads TGCGCCAGCAGCAGGGACACTAACACCGGGGAGCTGTTTTTT.

This chain connects TRBV19 to TRBJ2-7; a weak D match, TRBD2 (5 bases). The CDR3 totals 14 residues. Germline assignment: CDR1 LNHDA and CDR2 SQIVND (reference sequence). V lost 3 bases to trimming and J lost 2 bases, with 11 bases between them. The CDR3 region is CASSMERVTYEQYF. In DNA, the CDR3 is TGTGCCAGTAGTATGGAGAGGGTGACCTACGAGCAGTACTTC.

This rearrangement joins TRBV7-9 to TRBJ2-3, with D possibly matching TRBD2 (5 bases). The CDR3 runs 15 residues. V was pared by 1 base and J by 1 base, with 9 bases between. Germline CDR1 and CDR2: SEHNR and FQNEAQ (reference sequence). This chain's CDR3 is CASSLVRAGTDTQYF. CDR3 nucleotide sequence: TGTGCCAGCAGCTTAGTGAGGGCGGGCACAGATACGCAGTATTTT.

V gene TRBV19 combines with J gene TRBJ2-5, with TRBD2 as a possible D gene (6 bases). The CDR3 is made up of 14 amino acids. Germline CDR1 LNHDA, CDR2 SQIVND (reference sequence). Between the trimmed V and J ends, which lost 7 bases and 1 base, there was a span of 13 bases. The CDR3 spells CASKNGGGQETQYF. CDR3 nucleotides: TGTGCCAGTAAGAATGGGGGAGGCCAAGAGACCCAGTACTTC.

This clone appeared a few times. The chain links TRBV29-1 to TRBJ2-6; D is perhaps TRBD1 (6 bases). The germline V gene has CDR1 SQVTM and CDR2 ANQGSEA. V was cut by 3 bases and J by 4 bases, with 13 bases left in between. The CDR3 sequence is 15 residues long. The CDR3 bases are TGCAGCGTTGAGACTCAGGGGATCGGGGCCAACGTCCTGACTTTC. Translation: CSVETQGIGANVLTF.

V usage is TRBV7-9 and J usage is TRBJ1-4, with D unresolved. V was cut by 1 base and J by 8 bases, with 5 bases left in between. Germline V gives CDR1 SEHNR, CDR2 FQNEAQ (reference sequence). The CDR3 has 12 amino acids. DNA for the CDR3: TGTGCCAGCAGCTTAGTTCGGGAAAAACTGTTTTTT. This gives the protein CASSLVREKLFF.

This CDR3 is CASSLATGMGQETQYF. The CDR3 bases are TGCGCCAGCAGCTTGGCTACAGGAATGGGGCAAGAGACCCAGTACTTC. The J gene is TRBJ2-5, the V gene TRBV5-1; maybe TRBD1 (5 bases). From germline, CDR1 is SGHRS and CDR2 YFSETQ. The CDR3 has 16 residues. Between the trimmed V and J ends, which lost 0 bases and 2 bases, there was a span of 14 bases. Full variable domain (outside the CDR3, taken from reference TRBV5-1 and TRBJ2-5): KAGVTQTPRYLIKTRGQQVTLSCSPISGHRSVSWYQQTPGQGLQFLFEYFSETQRNKGNFPGRFSGRQFSNSRSEMNVSTLELGDSALYLCASSLATGMGQETQYFGPGTRLLVL.

The CDR3 DNA reads as TGTGCCAGCAGCCAAGATCCGACAGGGCTAGGCTACACCTTC. Protein: CASSQDPTGLGYTF. The chain uses TRBV4-2 and TRBJ1-2, with 7 bases fitting TRBD1. The CDR3 sequence is 14 residues long. V shed 0 bases, J shed 8 bases, and the junction held 6 bases outside the gene matches. Germline lookup yields CDR1 LGHNA and CDR2 YNFKEQ.

V and J are TRBV5-1 and TRBJ1-2; 11 positions agree with TRBD1. The CDR3 is 18 residues long. Germline lookup yields CDR1 SGHRS and CDR2 YFSETQ. V lost 1 base to trimming and J lost 0 bases; unmatched junction nucleotides: 8. The CDR3 reads CASSLLGQGAPSNYGYTF. CDR3 bases: TGCGCCAGCAGCTTGTTAGGACAGGGGGCTCCCTCTAACTATGGCTACACCTTC.

This clone is a singleton in its sample. V usage is TRBV18 and J usage is TRBJ2-7; TRBD1 agrees at 12 bases. The CDR3 covers 15 residues. CDR1 is KGHSH and CDR2 is LQKENI in the germline V gene. The V gene end was trimmed by 6 bases and the J gene end by 2 bases; junction bases not matched to a gene: 5. CDR3 loop: CASSPWDRGPYEQYF. DNA of the CDR3: TGTGCCAGCTCCCCATGGGACAGGGGGCCCTACGAGCAGTACTTC. Full variable domain (rest looked up from reference TRBV18 and TRBJ2-7): NAGVMQNPRHLVRRRGQEARLRCSPMKGHSHVYWYRQLPEEGLKFMVYLQKENIIDESGMPKERFSAEFPKEGPSILRIQQVVRGDSAAYFCASSPWDRGPYEQYFGPGTRLTVT.